The 9 T cell receptor beta chains given below trace back to one sample, sequenced in a study of beta chain features in type 1 diabetes. The investigators reverse transcribed all of the isolated RNA, so they sequenced expressed TCRB transcripts. Here immunoSEQ multiplex PCR was the method, and the copy in TCRdb shows in-frame clones only, minus some. Of about 400,000 clones in the sample, around 13% are singletons; the top ten hold 0.017%. Sequenced: naive CD4+ T cells from blood. The origin of the receptors is a man aged 18 to 29 in good health.

This chain connects TRBV28 to TRBJ2-3; no firm D call. The CDR3 extends over 12 amino acids. Germline CDR1 is MDHEN and CDR2 is SYDVKM. V lost 5 bases and J 9 bases, leaving 12 bases between the germline ends. CDR3: CASSPPLGTQYF. The CDR3 nucleotides read TGTGCCAGCAGTCCCCCTTTGGGCACGCAGTATTTT.

Here the CDR3 reads CASSPPGQGLPDTQYF. DNA for the CDR3: TGTGCCAGCTCACCACCGGGACAGGGGCTCCCAGATACGCAGTATTTT. V usage is TRBV18 and J usage is TRBJ2-3, with 10 bases that match TRBD1. This CDR3 region has 16 residues. V was pared by 0 bases and J by 4 bases, with 4 bases of the junction left unmatched. The germline V gene encodes CDR1 KGHSH and CDR2 LQKENI.

V usage is TRBV6-4 and J usage is TRBJ2-2, with a weak D call TRBD1 (6 bases). The CDR3 consists of 14 residues. Germline V gives CDR1 MRHNA, CDR2 SNTAGT. The germline V and J ends were trimmed by 6 bases and 4 bases, with 12 bases remaining between them. The CDR3 protein is CASSYTGFTGELFF. The CDR3 DNA reads as TGTGCCAGCAGCTATACAGGGTTCACCGGGGAGCTGTTTTTT.

The CDR3 is CASSYTGIGGEQFF. The CDR3 bases are TGTGCCAGCAGTTACACCGGGATCGGCGGTGAGCAGTTCTTC. J is TRBJ2-1 and V is TRBV6-6, with D tentatively TRBD2 (5 bases). This CDR3 comprises 14 residues. CDR1 and CDR2 (germline): MNHNY, SVGAGI (reference sequence). Trimming took off 2 bases at V and 9 bases at J, with 14 bases between the two ends.

The chain recombines TRBV28 with TRBJ1-2; D is uncertain. V was cut by 8 bases and J by 7 bases, with 14 bases left in between. Germline V lookup: CDR1 MDHEN, CDR2 SYDVKM. This CDR3 contains 12 residues. The CDR3 here is CASFTAEGGYTF. The CDR3 DNA is TGTGCCAGCTTTACAGCAGAGGGTGGCTACACCTTC.

The DNA for the CDR3 is TGCAGTGGGGACTTACAAGAGACCCAGTACTTC. It specifies CSGDLQETQYF. V is TRBV20-1 and J is TRBJ2-5; D is possibly TRBD2 (6 bases). Trimming took off 7 bases at V and 2 bases at J, with 8 bases between the two ends. CDR1 and CDR2 from the germline V gene are DFQATT and SNEGSKA (reference sequence). CDR3 size: 11 residues.

CDR3 sequence (DNA): TGTGCCAGCAGTTCGGGGGAGCAGTACTTC. It is translated as CASSSGEQYF. This rearrangement joins TRBV28 to TRBJ2-7; D is perhaps TRBD2 (5 bases). With 4 bases removed from V and 7 bases from J, the gap between germline ends came to 5 bases. The CDR3 covers 10 residues. CDR1 MDHEN and CDR2 SYDVKM come from the germline V gene.

The V gene is TRBV7-2, the J gene TRBJ2-2; D uncertain. The CDR3 runs to 13 residues. Germline values: CDR1 SGHTA, CDR2 FQGNSA. The V and J ends lost 7 bases and 7 bases respectively, with 13 bases between them. The CDR3 nucleotides read TGTGCCAGCACCCGGATAACGGGCGGGGAGCTGTTTTTT. Protein product: CASTRITGGELFF.

There are a few counts of this clone. The chain recombines TRBV5-4 with TRBJ2-3, with 8 bases that match TRBD2. The CDR3 is 14 amino acids. Germline-derived CDR1 and CDR2 are SGHNT and YYREEE (reference sequence). The V and J ends lost 4 bases and 4 bases, in that order; junction bases with no gene match: 5. Here the CDR3 reads CASSLGLVPDTQYF. CDR3 sequence (DNA): TGTGCCAGCAGCCTGGGACTAGTCCCAGATACGCAGTATTTT.